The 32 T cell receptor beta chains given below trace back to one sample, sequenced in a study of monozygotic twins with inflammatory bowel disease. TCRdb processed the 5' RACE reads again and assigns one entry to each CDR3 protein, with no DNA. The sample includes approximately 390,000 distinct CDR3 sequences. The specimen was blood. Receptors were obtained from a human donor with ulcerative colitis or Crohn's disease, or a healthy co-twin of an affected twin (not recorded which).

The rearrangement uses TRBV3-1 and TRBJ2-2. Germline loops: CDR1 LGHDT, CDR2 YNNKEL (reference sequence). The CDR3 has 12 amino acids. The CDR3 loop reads CASTTTPGELFF.

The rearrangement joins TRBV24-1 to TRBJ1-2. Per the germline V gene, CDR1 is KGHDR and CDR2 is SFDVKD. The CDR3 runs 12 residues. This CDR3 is CATRGLGGGYTF.

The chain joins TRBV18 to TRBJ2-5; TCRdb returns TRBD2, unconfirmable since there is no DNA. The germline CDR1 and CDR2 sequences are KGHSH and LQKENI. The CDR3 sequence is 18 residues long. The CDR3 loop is CASSPLASAGGRTETQYF.

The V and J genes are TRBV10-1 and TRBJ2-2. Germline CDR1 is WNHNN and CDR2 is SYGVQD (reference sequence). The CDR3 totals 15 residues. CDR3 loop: CASSESGVQGGELFF.

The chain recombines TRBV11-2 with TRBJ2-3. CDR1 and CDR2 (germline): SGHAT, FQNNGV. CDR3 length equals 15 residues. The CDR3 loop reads CASSSDGTSTDTQYF.

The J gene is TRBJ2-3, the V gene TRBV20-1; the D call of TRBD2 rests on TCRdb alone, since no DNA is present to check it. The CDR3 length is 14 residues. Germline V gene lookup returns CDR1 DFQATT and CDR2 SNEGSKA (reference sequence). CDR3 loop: CSARVALPTDTQYF.

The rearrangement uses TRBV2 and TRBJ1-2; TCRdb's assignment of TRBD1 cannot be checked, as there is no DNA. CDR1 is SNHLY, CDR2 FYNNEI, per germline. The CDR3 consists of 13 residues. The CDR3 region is CASSERGLYGYTF.

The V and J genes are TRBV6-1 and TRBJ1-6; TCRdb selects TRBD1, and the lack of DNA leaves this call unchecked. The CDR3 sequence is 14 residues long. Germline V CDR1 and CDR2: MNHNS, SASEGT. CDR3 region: CASTLRRHNSPLHF.

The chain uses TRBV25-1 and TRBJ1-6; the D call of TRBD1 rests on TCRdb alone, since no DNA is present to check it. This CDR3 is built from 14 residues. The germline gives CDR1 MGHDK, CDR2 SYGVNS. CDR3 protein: CASTQGGLSSPLHF.

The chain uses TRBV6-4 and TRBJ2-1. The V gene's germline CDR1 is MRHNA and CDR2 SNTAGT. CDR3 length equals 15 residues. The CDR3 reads CASSDSPTSRNEQFF.

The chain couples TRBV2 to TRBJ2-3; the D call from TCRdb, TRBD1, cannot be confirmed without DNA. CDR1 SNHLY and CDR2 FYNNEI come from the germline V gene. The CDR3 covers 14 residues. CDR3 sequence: CASKRRDATDTQYF. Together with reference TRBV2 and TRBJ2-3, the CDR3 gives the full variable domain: EPEVTQTPSHQVTQMGQEVILRCVPISNHLYFYWYRQILGQKVEFLVSFYNNEISEKSEIFDDQFSVERPDGSNFTLKIRSTKLEDSAMYFCASKRRDATDTQYFGPGTRLTVL.

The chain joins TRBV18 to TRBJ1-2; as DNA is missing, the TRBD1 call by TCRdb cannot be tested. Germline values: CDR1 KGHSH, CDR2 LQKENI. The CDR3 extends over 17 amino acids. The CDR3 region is CASSPGTGGYNWYGYTF.

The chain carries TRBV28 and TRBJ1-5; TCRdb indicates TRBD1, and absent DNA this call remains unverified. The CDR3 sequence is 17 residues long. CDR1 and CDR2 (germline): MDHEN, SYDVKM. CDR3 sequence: CASSLWTGTYSNQPQHF.

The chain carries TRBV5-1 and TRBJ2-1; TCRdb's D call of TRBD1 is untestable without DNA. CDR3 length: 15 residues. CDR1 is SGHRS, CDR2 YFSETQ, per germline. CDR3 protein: CASSLKGGFYNEQFF.

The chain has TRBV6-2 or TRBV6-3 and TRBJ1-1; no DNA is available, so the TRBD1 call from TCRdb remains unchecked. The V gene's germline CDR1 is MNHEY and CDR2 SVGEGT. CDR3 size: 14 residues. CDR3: CASRGGGPVGGAFF.

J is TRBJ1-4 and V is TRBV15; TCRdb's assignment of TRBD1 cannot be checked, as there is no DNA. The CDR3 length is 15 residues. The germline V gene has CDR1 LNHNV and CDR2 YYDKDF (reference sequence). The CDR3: CATSLKTGGNEKLFF.

The CDR3 sequence is CASLERQGDEQYF. The chain links TRBV7-9 to TRBJ2-7; TCRdb lists TRBD2, though no DNA is available to test this call. The germline gives CDR1 SEHNR, CDR2 FQNEAQ (reference sequence). This CDR3 is built from 13 residues.

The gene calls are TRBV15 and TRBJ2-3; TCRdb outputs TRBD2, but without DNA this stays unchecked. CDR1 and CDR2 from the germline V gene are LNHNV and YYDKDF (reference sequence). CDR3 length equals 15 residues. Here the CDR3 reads CATREGGFLTDTQYF. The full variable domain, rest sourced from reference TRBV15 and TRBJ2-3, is DAMVIQNPRYQVTQFGKPVTLSCSQTLNHNVMYWYQQKSSQAPKLLFHYYDKDFNNEADTPDNFQSRRPNTSFCFLDIRSPGLGDTAMYLCATREGGFLTDTQYFGPGTRLTVL.

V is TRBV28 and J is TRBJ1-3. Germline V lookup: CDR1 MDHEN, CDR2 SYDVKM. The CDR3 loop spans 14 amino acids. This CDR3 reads CASSLQPSGNTIYF.

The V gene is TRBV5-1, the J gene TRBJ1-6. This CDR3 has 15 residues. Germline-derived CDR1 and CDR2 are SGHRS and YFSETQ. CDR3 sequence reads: CASSLGRTHNSPLHF.

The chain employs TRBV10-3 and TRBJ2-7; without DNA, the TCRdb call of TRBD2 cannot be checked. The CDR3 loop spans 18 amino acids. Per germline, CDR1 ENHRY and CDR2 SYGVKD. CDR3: CAITSRGGSGGFSYEQYF.

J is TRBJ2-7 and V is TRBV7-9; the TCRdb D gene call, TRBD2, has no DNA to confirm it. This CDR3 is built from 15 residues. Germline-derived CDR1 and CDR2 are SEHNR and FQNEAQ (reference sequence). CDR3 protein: CASSAGLAVTYEQYF.

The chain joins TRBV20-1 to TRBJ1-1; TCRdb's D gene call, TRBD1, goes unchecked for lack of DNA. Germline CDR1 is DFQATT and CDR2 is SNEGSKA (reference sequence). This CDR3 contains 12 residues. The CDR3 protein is CSASHGRQEAFF.

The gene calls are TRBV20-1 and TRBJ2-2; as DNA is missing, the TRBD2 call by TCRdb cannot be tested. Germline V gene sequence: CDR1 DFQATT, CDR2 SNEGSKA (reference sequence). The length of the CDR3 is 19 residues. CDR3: CSARTGLAGGPVRAGELFF.

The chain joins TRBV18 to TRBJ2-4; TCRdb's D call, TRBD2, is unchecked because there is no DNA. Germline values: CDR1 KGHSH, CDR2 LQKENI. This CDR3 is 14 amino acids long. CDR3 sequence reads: CASASGGGKNIQYF.

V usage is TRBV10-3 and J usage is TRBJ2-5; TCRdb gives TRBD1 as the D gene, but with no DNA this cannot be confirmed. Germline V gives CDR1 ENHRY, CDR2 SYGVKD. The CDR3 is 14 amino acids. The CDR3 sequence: CAISEGTEGETQYF.

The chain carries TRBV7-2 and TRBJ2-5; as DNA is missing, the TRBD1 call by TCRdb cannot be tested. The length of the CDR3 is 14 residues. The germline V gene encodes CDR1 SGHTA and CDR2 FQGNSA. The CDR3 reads CASSSRARRETQYF.

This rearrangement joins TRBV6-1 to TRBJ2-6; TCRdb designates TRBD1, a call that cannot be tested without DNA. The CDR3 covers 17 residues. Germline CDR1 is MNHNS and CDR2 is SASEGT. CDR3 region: CASSDGTGSSGANVLTF.

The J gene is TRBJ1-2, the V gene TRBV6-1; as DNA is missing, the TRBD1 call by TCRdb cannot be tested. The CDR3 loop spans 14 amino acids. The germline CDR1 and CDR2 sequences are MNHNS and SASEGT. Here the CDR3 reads CASSGGTGSYGYTF.

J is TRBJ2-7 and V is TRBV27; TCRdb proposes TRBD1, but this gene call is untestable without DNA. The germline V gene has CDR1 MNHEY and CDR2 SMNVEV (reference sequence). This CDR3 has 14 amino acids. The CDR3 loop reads CASSSFGAFYEQYF.

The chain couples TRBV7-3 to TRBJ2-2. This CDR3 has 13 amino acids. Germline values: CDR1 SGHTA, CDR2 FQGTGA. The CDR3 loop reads CASSPLGTRELFF.

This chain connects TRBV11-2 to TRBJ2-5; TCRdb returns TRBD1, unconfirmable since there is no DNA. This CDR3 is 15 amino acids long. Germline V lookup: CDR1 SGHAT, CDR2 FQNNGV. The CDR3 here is CASSWNRVEGETQYF.